The clone carrying this T cell receptor (beta chain) is labeled medium-sized. TCRdb reanalysed the 5' RACE reads using MiXCR and keeps one entry per CDR3 protein. The sample holds about 67,000 distinct CDR3 sequences, 11% seen once. This entry comes from a study of early T cells in non-severe SARS-CoV-2 infection. Trimming took 3 bases from V and 1 from J, leaving 6 bases between them. This CDR3 has 13 residues. CDR1 is WSHSY, CDR2 SAAADI, per germline. Input material: whole blood. This chain uses TRBV10-2 with TRBJ1-1; maybe TRBD1 (5 bases). The origin of this receptor is an adult who was a healthcare worker with PCR-confirmed SARS-CoV-2 infection or an uninfected control (not recorded which). The CDR3: CASSDRENTEAFF. The CDR3 DNA is TGCGCCAGCAGTGACAGGGAGAACACTGAAGCTTTCTTT.